The text below deals with one T cell receptor beta chain. Its specificity is unknown. This record belongs to a study of vaccination and CD4 T cells after COVID-19. Trimming pared 7 bases from V and 4 bases from J, leaving 13 bases between. The CDR3 loop spans 13 amino acids. Germline V CDR1 and CDR2: MGHRA, YSYEKL. Study-wide results and caveats: Reactive clone data from convalescent patients indicated a median of roughly 86% appearing only post-vaccination.

Oncomine TCR Beta short-read sequencing was applied to DNA from cultured CD4+ T cells. TCRdb re-called the PCR reads with MiXCR, one entry per CDR3 protein. The table includes under 20,000 distinct CDR3 sequences, over 60% detected once. Treatment given: roughly 10-day PBMC culture with coronavirus spike peptide pools or control peptides (ViraFEST assay). Under the ViraFEST approach, antigen-specific T cells were expanded with peptide pools and TCRs subsequently sequenced. The authors isolated CD4+ T cells by negative selection after around 11 days of culture. The material sequenced was CD4+ T cells from blood, cultured in vitro, taken after SARS-CoV-2 vaccination. This sequence was found in a human donor who received a COVID-19 vaccine. This chain connects TRBV4-1 to TRBJ1-1; possibly TRBD1 for D (6 bases). CDR3 amino acids: CASKGGEATEAFF. The CDR3 coding sequence is TGCGCCAGCAAAGGGGGAGAGGCCACTGAAGCTTTCTTT.